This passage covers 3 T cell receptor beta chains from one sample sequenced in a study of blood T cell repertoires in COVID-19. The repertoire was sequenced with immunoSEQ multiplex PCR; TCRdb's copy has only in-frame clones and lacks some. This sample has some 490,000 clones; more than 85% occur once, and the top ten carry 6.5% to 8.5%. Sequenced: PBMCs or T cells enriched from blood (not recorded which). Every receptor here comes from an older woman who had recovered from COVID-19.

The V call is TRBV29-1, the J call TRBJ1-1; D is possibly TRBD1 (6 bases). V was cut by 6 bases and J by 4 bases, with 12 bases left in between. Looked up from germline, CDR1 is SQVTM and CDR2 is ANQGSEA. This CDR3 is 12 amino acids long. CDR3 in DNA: TGCAGCGTCGCTACAGGGACCACTGAAGCTTTCTTT. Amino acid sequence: CSVATGTTEAFF.

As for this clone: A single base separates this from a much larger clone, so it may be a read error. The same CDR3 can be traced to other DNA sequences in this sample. CDR3 region: CASSVGEDTQYF. CDR3 nucleotides: TGTGCCAGCAGCGTAGGTGAGGATACGCAGTATTTT. The rearrangement links TRBV9 to TRBJ2-3; D gene ambiguous. CDR1 and CDR2 from the germline V gene are SGDLS and YYNGEE. This CDR3 has 12 residues. V was cut by 0 bases and J by 6 bases, with 5 bases left in between.

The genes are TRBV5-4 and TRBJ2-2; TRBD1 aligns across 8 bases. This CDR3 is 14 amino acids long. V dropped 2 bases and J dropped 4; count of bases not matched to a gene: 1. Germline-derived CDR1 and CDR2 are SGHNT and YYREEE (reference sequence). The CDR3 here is CASSFGQGTGELFF. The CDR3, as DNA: TGTGCCAGCAGCTTTGGACAGGGCACCGGGGAGCTGTTTTTT.